These 27 T cell receptor beta chains came from one sample sequenced in a study of technical replicates of blood from a handful of donors. The data were produced by immunoSEQ multiplex PCR, yet TCRdb's version contains in-frame clones alone and is incomplete. The profile shows about 68,000 clones, about 97% of them singletons. The sequenced sample was T cells isolated from PBMCs. The receptors come from a human donor in good health.

V and J are TRBV15 and TRBJ1-1; D unclear. The germline V gene encodes CDR1 LNHNV and CDR2 YYDKDF (reference sequence). The CDR3 runs to 16 residues. Trimming cost V 3 bases and J 5 bases, with 19 bases left between them. The CDR3 region has the DNA TGTGCCACCAGCAGCTTTCTATGGGCCGCGGGTACTGAAGCTTTCTTT. Protein product: CATSSFLWAAGTEAFF.

The V call is TRBV5-6, the J call TRBJ2-5, with D possibly matching TRBD2 (5 bases). Looked up from germline, CDR1 is SGHDT and CDR2 is YYEEEE. CDR3 length equals 14 residues. Trimming removed 2 bases from V and 1 base from J, with 9 bases in between. The CDR3 here is CASSLAAIQETQYF. Here the CDR3 DNA reads TGTGCCAGCAGCTTAGCGGCGATCCAAGAGACCCAGTACTTC.

V gene TRBV7-9 combines with J gene TRBJ1-2, with 9 nucleotides matching TRBD1. The ends lost 4 bases at V and 2 bases at J; junction bases unmatched: 8. The CDR3 is 16 residues long. Germline CDR1 SEHNR, CDR2 FQNEAQ (reference sequence). CDR3: CASSYSGTGPNYGYTF. The CDR3 bases are TGTGCCAGCAGCTACTCCGGGACAGGGCCGAACTATGGCTACACCTTC.

The genes are TRBV6-4 and TRBJ1-4, with D perhaps TRBD1 (6 bases). The V end lost 6 bases, the J end lost 3 bases, and 14 bases lay between the germline ends. Per the germline V gene, CDR1 is MRHNA and CDR2 is SNTAGT. CDR3 length equals 15 residues. The CDR3: CASRVTGIANEKLFF. DNA for the CDR3: TGTGCCAGCAGAGTCACAGGGATAGCTAATGAAAAACTGTTTTTT.

The chain carries TRBV18 and TRBJ1-3; perhaps TRBD1 as D (6 bases). The CDR3 totals 17 residues. The ends were cut back, 4 bases at V and 2 bases at J, with 18 bases in the middle. The germline V gene encodes CDR1 KGHSH and CDR2 LQKENI. The CDR3: CASSLNVQGATGNTIYF. CDR3 nucleotides: TGTGCCAGCTCACTAAACGTACAGGGAGCTACTGGAAACACCATATATTTT.

This clone has just one count. This chain joins TRBV4-3 and TRBJ2-5, with 8 bases fitting TRBD1. Germline V gene data show CDR1 as LGHNA and CDR2 as YSLEER. This CDR3 region has 15 residues. With V trimmed by 2 bases and J by 4 bases, 6 bases remained unmatched. CDR3: CASSQSTGVGETQYF. The CDR3 coding sequence is TGCGCCAGCAGCCAATCGACAGGGGTCGGAGAGACCCAGTACTTC.

This clone was detected only once. The DNA of the CDR3 is TGTGCCAGCAGTTACTCGGGGACTTCCACAGATACGCAGTATTTT. It encodes CASSYSGTSTDTQYF. The chain joins TRBV6-5 to TRBJ2-3; TRBD2 might be the D (6 bases). From germline, CDR1 is MNHEY and CDR2 SVGAGI. V lost 0 bases, J lost 2 bases, and 9 bases lay in between. The CDR3 contains 15 residues.

The rearrangement uses TRBV6-1 and TRBJ2-3, with TRBD2 matching over 8 bases. The CDR3 consists of 19 residues. Per germline, CDR1 MNHNS and CDR2 SASEGT. The V gene end was trimmed by 2 bases and the J gene end by 3 bases; junction bases not matched to a gene: 16. The CDR3 reads CASSEFRGSGRLVTDTQYF. The CDR3 region has the DNA TGTGCCAGCAGTGAATTTCGCGGCAGCGGGAGACTCGTGACAGATACGCAGTATTTT.

This rearrangement joins TRBV11-2 to TRBJ2-3, with TRBD2 matching over 10 bases. In germline, CDR1 is SGHAT, CDR2 FQNNGV. V lost 4 bases and J lost 3; bases outside the gene matches: 4. This CDR3 is 15 amino acids long. The CDR3 region has the DNA TGTGCCAGCAGCTCGAGCGGGAGGGGGACAGATACGCAGTATTTT. Encoded protein: CASSSSGRGTDTQYF.

The chain is built from TRBV6-1 and TRBJ2-7, with D possibly matching TRBD2 (6 bases). V lost 6 bases, J lost 3 bases, and 12 bases lay in between. The CDR3 is 13 residues long. Germline CDR1 MNHNS, CDR2 SASEGT. The CDR3 spells CASSPGLVYEQYF. DNA of the CDR3: TGTGCCAGCAGCCCGGGACTTGTCTACGAGCAGTACTTC.

The chain uses TRBV9 and TRBJ2-5; no definite D call. CDR1 and CDR2 (germline): SGDLS, YYNGEE. CDR3 length: 13 residues. V was pared by 3 bases and J by 5 bases, with 11 bases between. For the CDR3, the DNA is TGTGCCAGCAGCGGTAGCATGTGGGAGACCCAGTACTTC. Its protein product is CASSGSMWETQYF.

The chain uses TRBV5-4 and TRBJ2-7, with TRBD2 matching over 9 bases. After removal of 0 bases from V and 3 bases from J, the junction contained 7 bases not matched to a gene. CDR3 length: 16 residues. CDR1 and CDR2 from the germline V gene are SGHNT and YYREEE (reference sequence). CDR3 residues: CASSLDTTSGLYEQYF. The DNA of the CDR3 is TGTGCCAGCAGCTTGGATACAACTAGCGGGCTCTACGAGCAGTACTTC.

J is TRBJ2-7 and V is TRBV27; maybe TRBD2 (6 bases). The germline V gene encodes CDR1 MNHEY and CDR2 SMNVEV (reference sequence). This CDR3 is built from 15 residues. V dropped 5 bases and J dropped 0 bases, with 14 bases sitting between them. CDR3 DNA: TGTGCCAGCAGTCTCCGGCGCGGGATCTCCTACGAGCAGTACTTC. Protein product: CASSLRRGISYEQYF.

CDR3 DNA sequence: TGCGCCAGCTACCAGGACACCCCCGAAGAGACCCAGTACTTC. Translation gives CASYQDTPEETQYF. The chain employs TRBV5-1 and TRBJ2-5, with a possible D match to TRBD1 (5 bases). Trimming pared 7 bases from V and 3 bases from J, leaving 16 bases between. The CDR3 has 14 residues. Looked up from germline, CDR1 is SGHRS and CDR2 is YFSETQ.

The chain is built from TRBV6-1 and TRBJ2-7; 13 positions match TRBD2. The J segment lost 5 bases and the V segment lost 10 bases, leaving 5 bases of the junction unmatched. The CDR3 is 13 amino acids. From germline, CDR1 is MNHNS and CDR2 SASEGT. CDR3 in amino acids: CATRTSGSHEQYF. The DNA for the CDR3 is TGTGCCACTCGGACTAGCGGGAGCCACGAGCAGTACTTC.

V usage is TRBV5-1 and J usage is TRBJ2-7; TRBD1 matches at 11 bases. V lost 5 bases, J lost 2 bases, and 3 bases stayed unmatched. The V gene's germline CDR1 is SGHRS and CDR2 YFSETQ. The CDR3 has 14 amino acids. CDR3: CASSTGQGAYEQYF. Written as DNA, the CDR3 is TGCGCCAGCAGTACGGGACAGGGGGCCTACGAGCAGTACTTC. Looking up the rest from reference TRBV5-1 and TRBJ2-7 gives the full variable domain: KAGVTQTPRYLIKTRGQQVTLSCSPISGHRSVSWYQQTPGQGLQFLFEYFSETQRNKGNFPGRFSGRQFSNSRSEMNVSTLELGDSALYLCASSTGQGAYEQYFGPGTRLTVT.

The V call is TRBV11-3, the J call TRBJ2-7; D may be TRBD2 (5 bases). Germline V CDR1 and CDR2: SGHNT, YENEEA. This CDR3 region has 13 residues. Trimming removed 5 bases from V and 3 bases from J, with 11 bases in between. The CDR3 protein is CASSLGRDYEQYF. DNA for the CDR3: TGTGCCAGCAGCCTTGGACGGGACTACGAGCAGTACTTC.

This chain links TRBV30 with TRBJ2-7; maybe TRBD1 (6 bases). The V end was cut by 2 bases, the J end by 0 bases, with 14 bases between. The CDR3 covers 15 residues. In germline, CDR1 is GTSNPN, CDR2 SVGIG (reference sequence). The CDR3 region has the DNA TGTGCCTGGAGTAAGGACGGGACAAGCTCCTACGAGCAGTACTTC. Its translation: CAWSKDGTSSYEQYF.

This rearrangement joins TRBV6-5 to TRBJ2-1, with D possibly matching TRBD2 (5 bases). There are 15 residues in the CDR3. The germline V and J ends were trimmed by 5 bases and 5 bases, with 16 bases remaining between them. CDR1 and CDR2 (germline): MNHEY, SVGAGI. The CDR3 DNA follows: TGTGCCAGCAGTCCCCTAGCTAGAAGAAACAATGAGCAGTTCTTC. Protein product: CASSPLARRNNEQFF.

The chain employs TRBV19 and TRBJ1-1, with 7 positions matching TRBD1. The CDR3 loop spans 14 amino acids. Germline values: CDR1 LNHDA, CDR2 SQIVND (reference sequence). V dropped 6 bases and J dropped 5; count of bases not matched to a gene: 9. CDR3 sequence reads: CASRIKTGSTEAFF. CDR3 DNA sequence: TGTGCCAGTAGAATTAAGACAGGGAGTACTGAAGCTTTCTTT.

The V call is TRBV4-1, the J call TRBJ1-1; D unresolved. This CDR3 is 13 amino acids long. From germline, CDR1 is MGHRA and CDR2 YSYEKL. Trimming stripped 1 base from V and 5 bases from J, with 8 bases between. CDR3: CASSQGMATEAFF. The CDR3 bases are TGCGCCAGCAGCCAAGGCATGGCAACTGAAGCTTTCTTT.

The CDR3 sequence is CAIKEGSSTDTQYF. In DNA form, the CDR3 reads TGTGCCATCAAGGAGGGATCTAGCACAGATACGCAGTATTTT. The V call is TRBV10-3, the J call TRBJ2-3, with TRBD2 as a possible D gene (6 bases). There are 14 residues in the CDR3. Between the trimmed V and J ends, which lost 7 bases and 0 bases, there was a span of 11 bases. Germline V gene lookup returns CDR1 ENHRY and CDR2 SYGVKD.

The V gene is TRBV19, the J gene TRBJ1-1; D unresolved. CDR1 LNHDA and CDR2 SQIVND come from the germline V gene (reference sequence). The CDR3 sequence is 16 residues long. Trimming shortened V by 6 bases and J by 0 bases, and 17 bases separated the two germline ends. The CDR3 spells CASRPSLSALNTEAFF. The DNA for the CDR3 is TGTGCCAGTAGACCTTCTTTGAGTGCCCTGAACACTGAAGCTTTCTTT.

This clone occurred once. This rearrangement joins TRBV6-5 to TRBJ2-1, with TRBD2 identical over 10 bases. The CDR3 sequence is 15 residues long. J lost 2 bases, V lost 6 bases, and 4 bases had no gene match. The germline gives CDR1 MNHEY, CDR2 SVGAGI. CDR3 residues: CASSRGLATYNEQFF. The CDR3 nucleotides read TGTGCCAGCAGCCGGGGACTAGCGACCTACAATGAGCAGTTCTTC.

V gene TRBV2 combines with J gene TRBJ1-5, with D tentatively TRBD1 (6 bases). Germline CDR1 is SNHLY and CDR2 is FYNNEI. The ends were cut back, 6 bases at V and 3 bases at J, with 12 bases in the middle. The CDR3 is 14 residues long. CDR3 sequence (DNA): TGTGCCAGCAGCGTGGACAGTTCCAATCAGCCCCAGCATTTT. This translates into CASSVDSSNQPQHF. Looking up the rest from reference TRBV2 and TRBJ1-5 gives the full variable domain: EPEVTQTPSHQVTQMGQEVILRCVPISNHLYFYWYRQILGQKVEFLVSFYNNEISEKSEIFDDQFSVERPDGSNFTLKIRSTKLEDSAMYFCASSVDSSNQPQHFGDGTRLSIL.

V usage is TRBV6-1 and J usage is TRBJ1-2; 7 bases agree with TRBD1. The V gene's germline CDR1 is MNHNS and CDR2 SASEGT. The CDR3 is 15 amino acids. Trimming at V came to 2 bases and at J to 4 bases, leaving 7 bases not matched to a gene. The CDR3 DNA sequence: TGTGCCAGCAGTGAAAACAGGGGATTTAGCTATGGCTACACCTTC. Its translation: CASSENRGFSYGYTF.

The chain links TRBV27 to TRBJ2-7, with 7 bases that match TRBD1. J gave up 0 bases and V 8 bases, and 7 bases lay outside the gene matches. The CDR3 runs 14 residues. Germline CDR1 MNHEY, CDR2 SMNVEV (reference sequence). The CDR3 sequence: CASCVGDSSYEQYF. The CDR3 DNA follows: TGTGCCAGCTGCGTAGGGGACAGCTCCTACGAGCAGTACTTC.